This T cell receptor (beta chain) was sequenced during a study of T cells in Graves' hyperthyroidism and ophthalmopathy. Across the whole study: Specimen type is peripheral blood, collected at initial diagnosis prior to any treatment.

Remarks on this clonotype: Its antigen is undetermined.

General study findings and limits: Blood also contained most expanded thyroid clonotypes above 0.001.

The CDR3 consists of 14 residues. Germline loops: CDR1 SNHLY, CDR2 FYNNEI. Losses at the gene ends were 5 bases for V and 7 bases for J; bases not matched to a gene: 7. The CDR3 regions of TCR beta were amplified from RNA transcripts. The HTBI primer set served for first-round RT-PCR of the TCR CDR3. TCRdb called the multiplex PCR reads again in MiXCR, with one record for every CDR3 protein. In the table there are around 500,000 distinct CDR3 sequences, about 16% of which are singletons. Sequencing was carried out using blood. The clonotype comes from a woman in her twenties or thirties with Graves' ophthalmopathy. J is TRBJ1-5 and V is TRBV2, with TRBD1 identical over 8 bases. The CDR3 reads CASSPGQGEQPQHF. The CDR3 DNA follows: TGTGCCAGCAGTCCTGGACAGGGAGAACAGCCCCAGCATTTT.